The next 25 T cell receptor beta chains were all read from a single sample in a study of T cell clonotyping in hematopoietic cell transplantation. Data came from immunoSEQ multiplex PCR; TCRdb stores just in-frame clones and leaves some out. Found here are about 45,000 clones, 82% of them singletons; the top ten hold 4% to 5.5%. Described time point: recipient sample about 28 days before transplant, after cytoreduction. Here the sequenced sample was peripheral blood mononuclear cells, taken before stem cell transplant. The receptors derive from a man in his 60s with myelodysplastic syndrome. Some clones in this sample may be carry-over from other donors' samples.

This clone was observed a single time. This chain connects TRBV7-2 to TRBJ2-5; D gene unclear. With 2 bases removed from V and 1 base from J, the gap between germline ends came to 8 bases. In germline, CDR1 is SGHTA, CDR2 FQGNSA. The CDR3 runs 14 residues. CDR3 coding DNA: TGTGCCAGCAGCTTACAGGTGGGCCAAGAGACCCAGTACTTC. It specifies CASSLQVGQETQYF.

In this sample, this clone turned up a few times. The V call is TRBV5-1, the J call TRBJ2-5; D gene unclear. Germline V gene data show CDR1 as SGHRS and CDR2 as YFSETQ. The CDR3 totals 11 residues. Trimming took 1 base from V and 4 from J, leaving 2 bases between them. The CDR3 region is CASSLLETQYF. CDR3 in DNA: TGCGCCAGCAGCTTGTTAGAGACCCAGTACTTC.

The chain combines TRBV7-9 with TRBJ2-5, with D possibly matching TRBD1 (5 bases). The CDR3 is 17 amino acids. Germline V gives CDR1 SEHNR, CDR2 FQNEAQ (reference sequence). Deletions cut 3 bases from V and 2 bases from J, with 19 bases between. The CDR3 DNA follows: TGTGCCAGCAGCTTCTCCCCTTCCCAGCAGGGTCAAGAGACCCAGTACTTC. Residues: CASSFSPSQQGQETQYF.

This clone has a handful of counts. The V call is TRBV30, the J call TRBJ1-1; 8 bases fit TRBD1. V shed 3 bases, J shed 0 bases, and the junction held 3 bases outside the gene matches. The germline gives CDR1 GTSNPN, CDR2 SVGIG (reference sequence). This CDR3 has 14 residues. The CDR3: CAWSPGQVNTEAFF. In DNA form, the CDR3 reads TGTGCCTGGAGCCCGGGACAGGTGAACACTGAAGCTTTCTTT.

The rearrangement links TRBV19 to TRBJ1-4; TRBD1 might be the D (5 bases). V was clipped by 0 bases and J by 3 bases, with 11 bases between them. The CDR3 is 16 residues long. Germline V gene lookup returns CDR1 LNHDA and CDR2 SQIVND (reference sequence). In DNA, the CDR3 is TGTGCCAGTAGTATAGAGGGACGTTTAGCTAATGAAAAACTGTTTTTT. Amino acid sequence: CASSIEGRLANEKLFF.

The J gene is TRBJ2-5, the V gene TRBV28; the match to TRBD1 covers 9 bases. Germline lookup yields CDR1 MDHEN and CDR2 SYDVKM. Trimming cost V 5 bases and J 1 base; bases outside gene matches: 14. This CDR3 comprises 18 residues. For the CDR3, the DNA is TGTGCCAGCAGTCCCCTCTTGTTACGGGACAGGGTCCAAGAGACCCAGTACTTC. Protein sequence: CASSPLLLRDRVQETQYF.

This clone turned up a few times. This chain links TRBV6-5 with TRBJ1-2; D gene uncertain. V was shortened by 5 bases and J by 4 bases, with 11 bases between the two germline ends. CDR3 size: 13 residues. Germline CDR1 is MNHEY and CDR2 is SVGAGI. The CDR3 sequence is CASSPSPGYGYTF. The CDR3 nucleotides are TGTGCCAGCAGTCCCTCTCCGGGCTATGGCTACACCTTC.

The CDR3 loop is CASRASGGANEKLFF. CDR3 nucleotides: TGTGCCAGCAGAGCTTCAGGGGGCGCTAATGAAAAACTGTTTTTT. The chain is built from TRBV2 and TRBJ1-4; TRBD1 aligns across 8 bases. With V trimmed by 6 bases and J by 3 bases, 6 bases remained unmatched. Looked up from germline, CDR1 is SNHLY and CDR2 is FYNNEI. The CDR3 is 15 amino acids.

In this sample, this clone turned up once. The chain employs TRBV5-8 and TRBJ2-1; D is ambiguous. Trimming pared 4 bases from V and 4 bases from J, leaving 6 bases between. Per the germline V gene, CDR1 is SGHTS and CDR2 is YDEGEE. The CDR3 covers 12 residues. The CDR3 protein is CASSRRYNEQFF. The CDR3 DNA is TGTGCCAGCAGCCGGCGGTACAATGAGCAGTTCTTC.

The chain joins TRBV19 to TRBJ1-2, with TRBD1 identical over 12 bases. Trimming took 4 bases from V and 8 from J; bases not matched to a gene: 11. Germline V lookup: CDR1 LNHDA, CDR2 SQIVND (reference sequence). The CDR3 consists of 16 residues. CDR3 protein: CASSTLGQGAMMGYTF. The CDR3 DNA reads TGTGCCAGTAGTACTCTGGGACAGGGGGCGATGATGGGCTACACCTTC. The variable domain in full, completed from reference TRBV19 and TRBJ1-2, reads DGGITQSPKYLFRKEGQNVTLSCEQNLNHDAMYWYRQDPGQGLRLIYYSQIVNDFQKGDIAEGYSVSREKKESFPLTVTSAQKNPTAFYLCASSTLGQGAMMGYTFGSGTRLTVV.

V is TRBV6-5 and J is TRBJ2-7; 7 nucleotides align to TRBD1. J was trimmed by 0 bases and V by 6 bases; bases with no gene match: 8. This CDR3 has 15 residues. Germline V lookup: CDR1 MNHEY, CDR2 SVGAGI. The DNA of the CDR3 is TGTGCCAGCAGGGAGAAGGACAGGCCCTCCTACGAGCAGTACTTC. Encoded protein: CASREKDRPSYEQYF.

Of note for this clone: This same CDR3 is encoded by further DNA sequences in the sample. The rearrangement links TRBV7-2 to TRBJ1-1, with D uncertain. Between the trimmed V and J ends, which lost 5 bases and 2 bases, there was a span of 9 bases. Germline loops: CDR1 SGHTA, CDR2 FQGNSA. The CDR3 has 13 amino acids. CDR3 sequence reads: CASSLNRNTEAFF. In DNA, the CDR3 is TGTGCCAGCAGCCTTAACAGAAACACTGAAGCTTTCTTT.

The genes are TRBV19 and TRBJ1-2, with 12 bases lining up with TRBD1. The CDR3 length is 16 residues. Germline CDR1 and CDR2: LNHDA and SQIVND (reference sequence). V gave up 5 bases and J gave up 7 bases; unmatched junction bases: 11. The CDR3 nucleotides read TGTGCCAGTAGTCATCTCGGGACAGGGGGCCTGAGTGGCTACACCTTC. Translated, it gives CASSHLGTGGLSGYTF.

The chain combines TRBV7-2 with TRBJ2-5; D is uncertain. The CDR3 extends over 11 amino acids. Trimming removed 7 bases from V and 5 bases from J, with 8 bases in between. Germline-derived CDR1 and CDR2 are SGHTA and FQGNSA. The CDR3 DNA reads as TGTGCCAGCACCACTGGGGAGACCCAGTACTTC. The encoded protein is CASTTGETQYF.

The chain links TRBV11-3 to TRBJ2-2; D is unresolved. V was cut by 0 bases and J by 7 bases, with 6 bases left in between. This CDR3 has 13 residues. Germline V gene sequence: CDR1 SGHNT, CDR2 YENEEA. This CDR3 reads CASSLDGRGELFF. CDR3 DNA: TGTGCCAGCAGCTTAGATGGCCGCGGGGAGCTGTTTTTT.

This clone was seen more than once but under ten times. The CDR3 region is CASSIETDGNYGYTF. CDR3 sequence (DNA): TGTGCCAGTAGTATAGAGACCGACGGTAACTATGGCTACACCTTC. This chain connects TRBV19 to TRBJ1-2, with no clear D. The CDR3 totals 15 residues. The V gene lost 0 bases and the J gene lost 1 base, with 9 bases spanning the gap. CDR1 is LNHDA and CDR2 is SQIVND in the germline V gene (reference sequence).

This chain's CDR3 is CASSPGGRAAVEVGYTF. The DNA of the CDR3 is TGTGCCAGCAGCCCCGGAGGCAGGGCGGCGGTCGAAGTTGGCTACACCTTC. The chain is built from TRBV7-2 and TRBJ1-2, with D possibly being TRBD1 (5 bases). The germline CDR1 and CDR2 sequences are SGHTA and FQGNSA. This CDR3 region has 17 residues. The V end lost 5 bases, the J end lost 7 bases, and 26 bases lay between the germline ends. The whole variable domain, remainder taken from reference TRBV7-2 and TRBJ1-2, is GAGVSQSPSNKVTEKGKDVELRCDPISGHTALYWYRQSLGQGLEFLIYFQGNSAPDKSGLPSDRFSAERTGGSVSTLTIQRTQQEDSAVYLCASSPGGRAAVEVGYTFGSGTRLTVV.

This sequence joins TRBV5-6 and TRBJ1-2; perhaps TRBD1 as D (6 bases). The V end was cut by 1 base, the J end by 5 bases, with 6 bases between. The CDR3 is made up of 12 amino acids. Looked up from germline, CDR1 is SGHDT and CDR2 is YYEEEE. The CDR3 nucleotides are TGTGCCAGCAGCTTGAGGGGGTATGGCTACACCTTC. Amino acids: CASSLRGYGYTF.

This clone was seen just once. J is TRBJ2-7 and V is TRBV2; no clear D. This CDR3 contains 11 residues. V shed 6 bases and J shed 7 bases, with 10 bases lying between them. Germline-derived CDR1 and CDR2 are SNHLY and FYNNEI. DNA for the CDR3: TGTGCCAGCAGCGTCGTAGGGGAGCAGTACTTC. Translation: CASSVVGEQYF.

V usage is TRBV30 and J usage is TRBJ1-5; D possibly corresponds to TRBD1 (6 bases). Per the germline V gene, CDR1 is GTSNPN and CDR2 is SVGIG (reference sequence). V lost 2 bases and J lost 6, with 17 bases in between. This CDR3 contains 15 residues. This CDR3 is CAWSLGRVGGQPQHF. In DNA form, the CDR3 reads TGTGCCTGGAGTCTGGGCAGGGTAGGGGGTCAGCCCCAGCATTTT.

The rearrangement links TRBV11-2 to TRBJ1-2; D ambiguous. From germline, CDR1 is SGHAT and CDR2 FQNNGV. The length of the CDR3 is 13 residues. V lost 0 bases and J lost 5, with 7 bases in between. The CDR3 DNA follows: TGTGCCAGCAGCTTAGATGGCCCGTATGGCTACACCTTC. It is translated as CASSLDGPYGYTF.

This chain connects TRBV5-1 to TRBJ2-1; 12 bases match TRBD1. CDR1 and CDR2 (germline): SGHRS, YFSETQ. This CDR3 comprises 16 residues. J lost 7 bases, V lost 2 bases, and 7 bases had no gene match. The CDR3 region has the DNA TGCGCCAGCAGCTTTTTTGGGACAGGGGGCGCGAATGAGCAGTTCTTC. It translates to CASSFFGTGGANEQFF.

The genes are TRBV29-1 and TRBJ1-2; unclear D gene. The CDR3 loop spans 11 amino acids. CDR1 and CDR2 from the germline V gene are SQVTM and ANQGSEA. V was cut by 7 bases and J by 2 bases, with 8 bases left in between. CDR3 sequence (DNA): TGCAGCGGCAGTCTGAACTATGGCTACACCTTC. It translates to CSGSLNYGYTF.

The chain has TRBV29-1 and TRBJ1-2, with D possibly matching TRBD1 (6 bases). The V gene lost 5 bases and the J gene lost 0 bases, with 7 bases spanning the gap. The CDR3 loop spans 12 amino acids. Germline CDR1 is SQVTM and CDR2 is ANQGSEA. Here the CDR3 reads CSVRTANYGYTF. In nucleotides, the CDR3 is TGCAGCGTTCGGACAGCTAACTATGGCTACACCTTC.

The rearrangement joins TRBV4-3 to TRBJ2-3; TRBD2 agrees at 10 bases. Per germline, CDR1 LGHNA and CDR2 YSLEER. The CDR3 is 16 amino acids. Trimming cost V 0 bases and J 5 bases; bases outside gene matches: 5. The CDR3 DNA reads TGCGCCAGCAGCCAAGAAGGAGCGGGGGGGGTAGATACGCAGTATTTT. Its translation is CASSQEGAGGVDTQYF.